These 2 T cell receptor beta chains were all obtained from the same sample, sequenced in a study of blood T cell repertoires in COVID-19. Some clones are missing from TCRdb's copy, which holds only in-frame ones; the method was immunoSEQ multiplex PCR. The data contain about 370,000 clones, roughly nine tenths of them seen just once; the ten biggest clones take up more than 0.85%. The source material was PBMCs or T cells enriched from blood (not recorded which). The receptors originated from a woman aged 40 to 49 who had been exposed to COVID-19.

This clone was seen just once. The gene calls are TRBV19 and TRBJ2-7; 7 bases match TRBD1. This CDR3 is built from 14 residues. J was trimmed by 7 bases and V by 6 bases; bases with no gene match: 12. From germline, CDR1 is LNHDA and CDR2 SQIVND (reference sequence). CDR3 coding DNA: TGTGCCAGTAGGACCGGGACAGACGTCGGGGAGCAGTACTTC. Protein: CASRTGTDVGEQYF. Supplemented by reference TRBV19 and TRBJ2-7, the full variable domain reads DGGITQSPKYLFRKEGQNVTLSCEQNLNHDAMYWYRQDPGQGLRLIYYSQIVNDFQKGDIAEGYSVSREKKESFPLTVTSAQKNPTAFYLCASRTGTDVGEQYFGPGTRLTVT.

CDR3 sequence: CASSRGQGTYNEQFF. The CDR3 DNA sequence: TGTGCCAGCAGCCGGGGACAGGGCACGTACAATGAGCAGTTCTTC. V gene TRBV7-8 combines with J gene TRBJ2-1; 9 bases fit TRBD1. The CDR3 runs to 15 residues. The germline V gene encodes CDR1 SGHVS and CDR2 FQNEAQ. J lost 4 bases, V lost 5 bases, and 6 bases had no gene match.